This TCR beta chain is drawn from a study of blood T cell repertoires in COVID-19. Clones were sequenced by immunoSEQ multiplex PCR, and TCRdb holds only the in-frame ones, with some missing. The data show 150,000 to 200,000 clones, with roughly 91% seen just once and roughly 5% held by the top ten. CDR1 is LGHDT and CDR2 is YNNKEL in the germline V gene (reference sequence). CDR3 length: 16 amino acids. V was pared by 1 base and J by 4 bases, with 14 bases between. Sequencing was performed on peripheral blood. The sequence was collected from a woman in her forties or fifties with acute or convalescent COVID-19. J is TRBJ1-3 and V is TRBV3-1 (or the pseudogene TRBV3-2); D is undetermined. CDR3 loop: CASSQVSREKGNTIYF. In DNA, the CDR3 is TGTGCCAGCAGCCAAGTATCGAGGGAGAAGGGAAACACCATATATTTT.